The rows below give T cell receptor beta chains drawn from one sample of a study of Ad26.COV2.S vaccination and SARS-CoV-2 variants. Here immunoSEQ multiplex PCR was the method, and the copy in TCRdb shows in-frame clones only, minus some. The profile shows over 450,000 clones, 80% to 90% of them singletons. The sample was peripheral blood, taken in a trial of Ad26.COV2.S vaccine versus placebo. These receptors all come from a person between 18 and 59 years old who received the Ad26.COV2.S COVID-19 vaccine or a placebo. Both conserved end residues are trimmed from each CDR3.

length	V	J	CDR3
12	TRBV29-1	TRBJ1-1	SVIIQGVGTEAF
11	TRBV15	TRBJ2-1	ASGTSSYNEQF
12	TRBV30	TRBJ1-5	AWSGGRDNQPQH
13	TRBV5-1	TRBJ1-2	ASSFQTGGSGGYT
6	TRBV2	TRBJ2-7	VSGSQY
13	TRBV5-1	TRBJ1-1	ASSPGGTANTEAF
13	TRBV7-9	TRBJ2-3	ASSPGTGSTDTQY
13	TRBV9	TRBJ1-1	ASSVSGTGNTEAF
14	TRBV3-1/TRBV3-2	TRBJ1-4	ASSQDLGPTNEKLF
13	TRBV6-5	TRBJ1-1	ASSYSRGMNTEAF
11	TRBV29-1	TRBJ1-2	SVAYSIGYGYT
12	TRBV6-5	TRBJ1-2	ASSSRRGAEGYT
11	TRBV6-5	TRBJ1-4	ASRGLTNEKLF
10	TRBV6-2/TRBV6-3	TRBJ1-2	ASSSTGRGYT
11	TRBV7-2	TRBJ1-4	ASSLRADEKLF
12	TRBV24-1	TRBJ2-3	ATEASGSTDTQY
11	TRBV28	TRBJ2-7	ASSDRGSYEQY
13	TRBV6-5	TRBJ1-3	ASSPTAGTVTTIY
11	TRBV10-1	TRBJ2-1	ASSWREEGEQF
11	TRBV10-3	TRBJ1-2	ATRGQGLYGYT
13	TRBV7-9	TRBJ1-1	ASSPGTGGDTEAF
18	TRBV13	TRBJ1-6	ASSLSRGLLSSSYNSPLH
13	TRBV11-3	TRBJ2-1	ASSRSGSISNEQF
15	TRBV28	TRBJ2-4	ASSLLWGGSSGNVQY
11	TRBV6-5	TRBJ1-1	ASSYQGVTEAF
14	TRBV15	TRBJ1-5	ATSRGRQGKNQPQH
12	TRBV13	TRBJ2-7	ASSLGYRGYEQY
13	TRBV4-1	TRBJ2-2	ASSQGLAGAGELF
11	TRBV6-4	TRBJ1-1	ASRQDMGYEAF
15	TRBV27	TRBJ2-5	ASSLSPGQGIQETQY
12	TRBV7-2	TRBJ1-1	ASSLGLSSTEAF
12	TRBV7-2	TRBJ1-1	ASSLSRSNTEAF
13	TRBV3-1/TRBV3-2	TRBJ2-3	ASSQDRVRTDTQY
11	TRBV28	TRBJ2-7	ASSYRREHEQY
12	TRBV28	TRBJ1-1	ASSLPRGNTEAF
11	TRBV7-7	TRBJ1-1	ASSLAQNTEAF
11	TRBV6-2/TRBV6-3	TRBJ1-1	ASSQQGGTEAF
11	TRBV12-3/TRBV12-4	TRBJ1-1	ASSRPGYTEAF
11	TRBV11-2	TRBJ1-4	ASSSWENEKLF
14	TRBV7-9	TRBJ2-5	ASSFASGRGLETQY
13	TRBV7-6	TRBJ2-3	ASSFTGEHTDTQY
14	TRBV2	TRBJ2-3	ASSQKGLARPDTQY
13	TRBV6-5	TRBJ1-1	ASGRQGVGNTEAF
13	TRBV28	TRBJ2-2	ASSSPGTATGELF
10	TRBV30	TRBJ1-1	AWSAGGTEAF
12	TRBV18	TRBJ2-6	ASSPPRGANVLT
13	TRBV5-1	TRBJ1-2	ASSSAMGQVDGYT